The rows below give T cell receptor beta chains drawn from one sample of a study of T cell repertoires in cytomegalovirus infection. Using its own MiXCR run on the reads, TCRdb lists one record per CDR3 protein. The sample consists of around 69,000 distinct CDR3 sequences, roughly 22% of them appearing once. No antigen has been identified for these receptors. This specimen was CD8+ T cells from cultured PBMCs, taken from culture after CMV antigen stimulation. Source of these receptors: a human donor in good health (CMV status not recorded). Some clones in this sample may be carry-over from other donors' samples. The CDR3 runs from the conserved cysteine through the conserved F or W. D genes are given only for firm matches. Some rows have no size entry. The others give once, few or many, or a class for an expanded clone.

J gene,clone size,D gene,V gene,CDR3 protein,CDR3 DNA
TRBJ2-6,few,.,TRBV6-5,CASSLRDGSGANVLTF,TGTGCCAGCAGCCTACGAGACGGCTCTGGGGCCAACGTCCTGACTTTC
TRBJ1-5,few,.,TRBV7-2,CASSLGVRRGSNQPQHF,TGTGCCAGCAGCTTAGGGGTCCGTCGGGGGAGCAATCAGCCCCAGCATTTT
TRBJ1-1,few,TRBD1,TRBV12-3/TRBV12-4,CASTPDRVRTEAFF,TGTGCCAGCACCCCGGACAGGGTTCGCACTGAAGCTTTCTTT
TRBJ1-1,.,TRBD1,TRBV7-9,CASSFRGRGLEDTEAFF,TGTGCCAGCAGCTTCCGTGGCAGGGGGCTGGAGGACACTGAAGCTTTCTTT
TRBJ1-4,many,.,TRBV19,CASSLRAVDEKLFF,TGTGCCAGCTCTCTCAGGGCGGTGGATGAAAAACTGTTTTTT
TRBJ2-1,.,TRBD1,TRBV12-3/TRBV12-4,CASSLTGRTDNEQFF,TGTGCCAGCAGTTTGACAGGGCGTACCGACAATGAGCAGTTCTTC
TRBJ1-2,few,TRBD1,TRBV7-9,CASSPDRRNPNYGYTF,TGTGCCAGCAGCCCGGACAGGAGAAATCCTAACTATGGCTACACCTTC
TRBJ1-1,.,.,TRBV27,CASGPFGEGNTEAFF,TGTGCCAGCGGACCCTTCGGGGAAGGGAACACTGAAGCTTTCTTT
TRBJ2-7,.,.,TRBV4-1,CASSQAQEQGLLYEQYF,TGCGCCAGCAGCCAAGCTCAGGAACAGGGTCTACTTTACGAGCAGTACTTC
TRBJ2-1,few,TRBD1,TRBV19,CASSLGQGVIDEQFF,TGTGCCAGTAGTCTGGGACAGGGGGTGATCGATGAGCAGTTCTTC
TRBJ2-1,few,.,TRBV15,CATSRDKGIGSYNEQFF,TGTGCCACCAGCAGAGATAAGGGCATAGGTTCCTACAATGAGCAGTTCTTC
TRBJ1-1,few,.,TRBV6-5,CASSPRGTGRVTEAFF,TGTGCCAGCAGTCCCCGTGGGACGGGGAGGGTAACTGAAGCTTTCTTT
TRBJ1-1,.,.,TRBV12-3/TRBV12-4,CASSLKIYGTTEAFF,TGTGCCAGCAGTTTAAAGATTTACGGGACCACTGAAGCTTTCTTT
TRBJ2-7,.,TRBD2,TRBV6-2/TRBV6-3,CASSYARLAGSYEQYF,TGTGCCAGCAGTTACGCAAGACTAGCGGGGTCCTACGAGCAGTACTTC
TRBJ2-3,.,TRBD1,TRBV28,CASSLVTGTLSSTDTQYF,TGTGCCAGCAGTTTAGTGACAGGGACCCTTTCTAGCACAGATACGCAGTATTTT
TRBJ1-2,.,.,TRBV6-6,CASSYSKTLSNYGYTF,TGTGCCAGCAGTTACTCGAAGACTCTTAGCAACTATGGCTACACCTTC
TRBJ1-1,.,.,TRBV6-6,CASSYSGGEAFF,TGTGCCAGCAGTTACTCGGGTGGTGAAGCTTTCTTT
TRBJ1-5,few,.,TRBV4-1,CASSQEGSGNQPQHF,TGTGCCAGCAGCCAAGAGGGGTCCGGCAATCAGCCCCAGCATTTT
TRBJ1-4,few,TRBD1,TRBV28,CASSFRGPWEKLFF,TGTGCCAGCAGTTTCAGGGGGCCGTGGGAAAAACTGTTTTTT
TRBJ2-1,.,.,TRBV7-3,CASSLTGQDNEQFF,TGTGCCAGCAGCTTAACGGGCCAGGACAATGAGCAGTTCTTC
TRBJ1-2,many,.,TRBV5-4,CASGPSSGGGYGYTF,TGTGCCAGCGGCCCCTCATCGGGGGGTGGTTATGGCTACACCTTC
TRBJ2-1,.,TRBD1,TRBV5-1,CASSLRQGSDNEQFF,TGCGCCAGCAGTTTGAGACAGGGTAGTGACAATGAGCAGTTCTTC
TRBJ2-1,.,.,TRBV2,CASSEGQGAYNEQFF,TGTGCCAGCAGTGAGGGGCAGGGAGCCTACAATGAGCAGTTCTTC
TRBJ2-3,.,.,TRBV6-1,CASSLQSPSDTQYF,TGTGCCAGCAGTCTCCAGTCCCCTTCGGATACGCAGTATTTT
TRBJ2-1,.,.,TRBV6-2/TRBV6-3,CASSFRDRGRTSSYNEQFF,TGTGCCAGCAGTTTTAGAGACAGGGGACGGACTAGCTCCTACAATGAGCAGTTCTTC
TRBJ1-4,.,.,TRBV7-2,CASSLEIESTNEKLFF,TGTGCCAGCAGCTTAGAGATAGAGTCAACTAATGAAAAACTGTTTTTT
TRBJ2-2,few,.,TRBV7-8,CASSLGPAPGELFF,TGTGCCAGCAGCTTAGGACCAGCCCCCGGGGAGCTGTTTTTT
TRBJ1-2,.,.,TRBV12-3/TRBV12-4,CASWLGTAEGGYGYTF,TGTGCCAGTTGGCTAGGGACCGCCGAAGGGGGATATGGCTACACCTTC
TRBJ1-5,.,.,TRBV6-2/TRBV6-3,CASSSRGGNQPQHF,TGTGCCAGCAGTTCCAGAGGCGGCAATCAGCCCCAGCATTTT
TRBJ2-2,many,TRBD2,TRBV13,CASSHRGRGYTGELFF,TGTGCCAGCAGCCACAGAGGGCGGGGGTACACCGGGGAGCTGTTTTTT
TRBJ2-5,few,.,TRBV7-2,CASSLEGLPSLGETQYF,TGTGCCAGCAGCTTAGAAGGACTCCCATCTCTGGGGGAGACCCAGTACTTC
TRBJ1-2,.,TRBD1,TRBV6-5,CASSSPFRRQGAYGYTF,TGTGCCAGCAGTTCTCCCTTCAGGAGACAGGGGGCTTATGGCTACACCTTC
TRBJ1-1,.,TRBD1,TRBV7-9,CASRSGQGRDTEAFF,TGTGCCAGCAGGTCTGGACAGGGTAGAGACACTGAAGCTTTCTTT
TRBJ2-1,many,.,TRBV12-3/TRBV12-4,CASINTGEAYNEQFF,TGTGCCAGCATCAATACAGGGGAGGCCTACAATGAGCAGTTCTTC
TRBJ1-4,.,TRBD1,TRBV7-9,CASSRTGTGHEKLFF,TGTGCCAGCAGCAGGACCGGGACAGGGCATGAAAAACTGTTTTTT
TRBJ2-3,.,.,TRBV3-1,CASSQDRGNTQYF,TGTGCCAGCAGCCAAGATAGGGGAAATACGCAGTATTTT
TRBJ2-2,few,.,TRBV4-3,CASSQWEGGTGELFF,TGCGCCAGCAGCCAATGGGAGGGGGGAACCGGGGAGCTGTTTTTT
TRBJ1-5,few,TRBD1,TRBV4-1,CASSQSTGTVNQPQHF,TGTGCCAGCAGCCAGAGCACAGGGACAGTGAATCAGCCCCAGCATTTT
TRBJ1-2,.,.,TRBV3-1,CASSQDSGVSYGYTF,TGTGCCAGCAGCCAAGATTCAGGGGTTAGCTATGGCTACACCTTC
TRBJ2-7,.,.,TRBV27,CASRDGLTYEQYF,TGTGCCAGCAGGGACGGACTTACCTACGAGCAGTACTTC
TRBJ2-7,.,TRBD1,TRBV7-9,CASSFATIPGDRAYEQYF,TGTGCCAGCAGCTTTGCCACGATCCCAGGGGACAGGGCCTACGAGCAGTACTTC
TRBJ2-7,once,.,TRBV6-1,CASSGGPEQYF,TGTGCCAGCAGCGGGGGCCCCGAGCAGTACTTC
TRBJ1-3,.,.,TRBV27,CASSPRAYPGNTIYF,TGTGCCAGCAGTCCGAGGGCCTACCCTGGAAACACCATATATTTT